These 9 T cell receptor beta chains were all obtained from the same sample, sequenced in a study of response to subunit inactivated influenza vaccine. TCRdb re-called the RT-PCR reads through MiXCR, storing one row per CDR3 protein. The table shows hundreds of thousands of distinct CDR3 sequences, with 12% occurring only once. The specimen comprised PBMCs from blood, sampled on the day of vaccination. The source of these receptors is a man over 45 who received an inactivated influenza vaccine.

This clonotype has only a few counts. The V gene is TRBV18, the J gene TRBJ2-3; 10 nucleotides agree with TRBD2. Germline CDR1 reads KGHSH; CDR2 reads LQKENI. CDR3 size: 14 residues. V shed 3 bases, J shed 5 bases, and the junction held 2 bases outside the gene matches. DNA for the CDR3: TGTGCCAGCTCACCTACTAGCGGGGAAGATACGCAGTATTTT. Protein: CASSPTSGEDTQYF.

This clonotype was detected many times. The gene calls are TRBV5-1 and TRBJ2-7, with D tentatively TRBD2 (5 bases). The CDR3 has 13 residues. V was clipped by 7 bases and J by 6 bases, with 17 bases between them. Germline CDR1 and CDR2: SGHRS and YFSETQ. The CDR3 spells CASGRAGAREQYF. The CDR3 bases are TGCGCCAGCGGAAGGGCGGGTGCGCGCGAGCAGTACTTC.

This clonotype showed up just a few times. V usage is TRBV3-1 and J usage is TRBJ1-4; the D gene is possibly TRBD1 (6 bases). Trimming removed 4 bases at V and 3 bases at J, with 15 bases between. Germline V gene lookup returns CDR1 LGHDT and CDR2 YNNKEL (reference sequence). This CDR3 has 16 residues. The CDR3 reads CASSRTPGTPNEKLFF. The CDR3 bases are TGTGCCAGCAGCCGGACCCCCGGGACACCTAATGAAAAACTGTTTTTT. The full variable domain, with the rest looked up from reference TRBV3-1 and TRBJ1-4, is DTAVSQTPKYLVTQMGNDKSIKCEQNLGHDTMYWYKQDSKKFLKIMFSYNNKELIINETVPNRFSPKSPDKAHLNLHINSLELGDSAVYFCASSRTPGTPNEKLFFGSGTQLSVL.

This chain joins TRBV18 and TRBJ2-7; 15 nucleotides agree with TRBD2. From germline, CDR1 is KGHSH and CDR2 LQKENI. This CDR3 contains 16 residues. The J segment lost 2 bases and the V segment lost 3 bases, leaving 2 bases of the junction unmatched. The CDR3 DNA follows: TGTGCCAGCTCACCGGGACTAGCGGGAGGAACCTACGAGCAGTACTTC. Translated, it gives CASSPGLAGGTYEQYF.

This sequence joins TRBV4-3 and TRBJ2-3, with D perhaps TRBD2 (6 bases). CDR1 is LGHNA, CDR2 YSLEER, per germline. Trimming took 0 bases from V and 8 from J, leaving 21 bases between them. The CDR3 loop spans 17 amino acids. The CDR3 loop is CASSQDGTGVFGGTQYF. CDR3 bases: TGCGCCAGCAGCCAAGATGGGACGGGAGTGTTTGGAGGTACGCAGTATTTT.

This clonotype was observed a handful of times. The CDR3 bases are TGTGCCAGCAGTCCTAGCGACAGGGAAGATTTCAATGAGCAGTTCTTC. Translated, it gives CASSPSDREDFNEQFF. The V gene is TRBV6-2 or TRBV6-3, the J gene TRBJ2-1; possibly TRBD1 for D (7 bases). CDR1 and CDR2 from the germline V gene are MNHEY and SVGEGT. Trimming took off 5 bases at V and 6 bases at J, with 20 bases between the two ends. This CDR3 has 16 residues.

This clonotype turned up a few times. The chain recombines TRBV24-1 with TRBJ2-7; possible D gene TRBD1, 6 bases. The germline V gene has CDR1 KGHDR and CDR2 SFDVKD. The CDR3 length is 13 residues. V was shortened by 0 bases and J by 8 bases, with 10 bases between the two germline ends. This CDR3 is CATSDLRQGKQYF. CDR3 coding DNA: TGTGCCACCAGTGATTTGAGGCAGGGGAAGCAGTACTTC.

J is TRBJ2-5 and V is TRBV12-3 or TRBV12-4, with no clear D. The CDR3 runs 14 residues. The V end was cut by 4 bases, the J end by 5 bases, with 14 bases between. The CDR3, as DNA: TGTGCCAGCAGTTACGCGGTGGGCTGGGAGACCCAGTACTTC. This translates into CASSYAVGWETQYF.

In its sample, this clonotype was seen a few times. The chain employs TRBV3-1 and TRBJ1-5, with 10 bases aligning to TRBD1. The CDR3 covers 16 residues. CDR1 is LGHDT and CDR2 is YNNKEL in the germline V gene (reference sequence). The junction had 7 bases not matched to a gene; V was cut back by 4 bases and J by 4 bases. The CDR3 protein is CASSPTPGQGNQPQHF. DNA of the CDR3: TGTGCCAGCAGCCCAACACCGGGACAGGGGAATCAGCCCCAGCATTTT.